Sequencing of this T cell receptor (beta chain) was carried out in a study of cytomegalovirus exposure and HLA in healthy donors. The PCR employed 60 Vbeta primers together with 13 Jbeta primers. Profiled with immunoSEQ multiplex PCR; TCRdb holds only in-frame clones, not every one. The sample holds roughly 120,000 clones. A word on this clone: What it binds is unknown.

The CDR3 is 13 residues long. Germline CDR1 and CDR2: WSHSY and SAAADI. Study conclusions and caveats: Later on, a genetic analysis was performed. It linked a missense variant in DCLRE1C with V- and J-gene trimming of TCR beta. Cytomegalovirus association was listed for approximately 150 TCR beta chains. Indistinguishable V segments such as TRBV6-2 and TRBV6-3 were excluded. Whilst most TCR sequences proved rare, a subset of public TCRs occurred across many donors.

Sequenced sample: PBMCs. The chain joins TRBV10-2 to TRBJ2-1; 10 nucleotides align to TRBD2. This receptor was identified in a man in his forties in good health and CMV-seronegative. CDR3 region: CATGSGRGNEQFF. The CDR3, as DNA: TGCGCGACGGGGAGCGGGAGGGGCAATGAGCAGTTCTTC.